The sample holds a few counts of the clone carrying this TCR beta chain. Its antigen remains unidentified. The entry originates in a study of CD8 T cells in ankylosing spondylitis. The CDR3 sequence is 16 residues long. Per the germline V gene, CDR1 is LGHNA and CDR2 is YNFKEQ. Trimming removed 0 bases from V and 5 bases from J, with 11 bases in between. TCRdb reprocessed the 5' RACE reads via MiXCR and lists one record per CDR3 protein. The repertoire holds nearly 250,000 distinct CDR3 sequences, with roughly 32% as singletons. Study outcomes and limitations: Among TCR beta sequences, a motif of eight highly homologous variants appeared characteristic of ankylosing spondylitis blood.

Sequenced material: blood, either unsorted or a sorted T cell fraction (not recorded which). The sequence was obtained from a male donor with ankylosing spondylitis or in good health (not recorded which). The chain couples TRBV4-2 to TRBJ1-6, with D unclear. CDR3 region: CASSQDLTAHNSPLHF. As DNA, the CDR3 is TGTGCCAGCAGCCAAGATCTAACAGCTCATAATTCACCCCTCCACTTT.